Below are 17 T cell receptor beta chains sequenced from a single sample in a study of neurological immune-mediated disorders. Time point noted: longitudinal time-point 2. In TCRdb, the 5' RACE reads were re-called with MiXCR into one record per CDR3 protein. Of about 90,000 distinct CDR3 sequences in the sample, less than 15% were seen once. Sequenced: PBMCs. These receptors were obtained from a female donor with HTLV-1-associated myelopathy (HAM/TSP).

At least ten counts were recorded for this clonotype. Relative to the germline gene, one junction end is altered; a read error may explain this. V usage is TRBV15 and J usage is TRBJ2-5; D is undetermined. CDR3 length equals 12 residues. In germline, CDR1 is LNHNV, CDR2 YYDKDF (reference sequence). The CDR3 sequence is CATSRGWETQYF. CDR3 nucleotides: TGTGCTACCAGCCGTGGGTGGGAGACCCAGTACTTC.

This clonotype appeared many times. This chain links TRBV7-9 with TRBJ2-7; TRBD1 is a possible D gene (5 bases). CDR1 is SEHNR, CDR2 FQNEAQ, per germline (reference sequence). Trimming stripped 4 bases from V and 5 bases from J, with 9 bases between. CDR3 length: 12 residues. This CDR3 reads CASSWGRDEQYF. The CDR3 region has the DNA TGTGCCAGCAGCTGGGGCCGGGACGAGCAGTACTTC.

This clonotype was detected ten times or more. The chain joins TRBV7-3 to TRBJ1-4, with D tentatively TRBD1 (6 bases). V lost 4 bases to trimming and J lost 7 bases, with 10 bases between them. The CDR3 consists of 13 residues. Germline assignment: CDR1 SGHTA and CDR2 FQGTGA. CDR3 DNA: TGTGCCAGCAGCTCAGGGGTTGGTGAAAAACTGTTTTTT. The encoded protein is CASSSGVGEKLFF.

This clonotype was seen at least ten times. The chain employs TRBV27 and TRBJ2-5; 9 bases line up with TRBD2. V lost 2 bases and J lost 3; bases outside the gene matches: 4. CDR1 is MNHEY, CDR2 SMNVEV, per germline (reference sequence). The CDR3 runs to 15 residues. The CDR3 DNA reads TGTGCCAGCAGTTTAACTAGCGGGCCCAAAGAGACCCAGTACTTC. Residues: CASSLTSGPKETQYF.

This clonotype has a count of ten or more. The chain joins TRBV5-1 to TRBJ2-2, with 7 bases identical to TRBD1. CDR3 length: 15 amino acids. The V gene's germline CDR1 is SGHRS and CDR2 YFSETQ. Trimming cost V 0 bases and J 3 bases; bases outside gene matches: 2. The CDR3 spells CASSLEGADTGELFF. CDR3 in DNA: TGCGCCAGCAGCTTGGAGGGGGCAGACACCGGGGAGCTGTTTTTT.

About this clonotype itself: Mismatch with germline at one junction end may stem from a read error. The V call is TRBV12-3 or TRBV12-4, the J call TRBJ1-5; weak D call: TRBD1 (6 bases). This CDR3 is built from 14 residues. The CDR3, as DNA: TGTGCCAGGAGTCCCGGACAGCACAATGAGCCCCAGCATTTT. Residues: CARSPGQHNEPQHF.

V is TRBV7-8 and J is TRBJ2-1; either TRBD1 or TRBD2 may fit D (6 bases each). Per the germline V gene, CDR1 is SGHVS and CDR2 is FQNEAQ. This CDR3 has 14 amino acids. V was pared by 0 bases and J by 8 bases, with 11 bases between. Here the CDR3 DNA reads TGTGCCAGCAGCTTAGCGGGGGGCGGGGATGAGCAGTTCTTC. Its protein is CASSLAGGGDEQFF.

This clonotype came up many times. The chain links TRBV7-9 to TRBJ1-2; D uncertain. The CDR3 is made up of 13 amino acids. Trimming removed 5 bases at V and 3 bases at J, with 10 bases between. Germline lookup yields CDR1 SEHNR and CDR2 FQNEAQ (reference sequence). CDR3 in amino acids: CASSTTGYYGYTF. In nucleotides, the CDR3 is TGTGCCAGCAGCACCACGGGGTACTATGGCTACACCTTC.

The chain couples TRBV29-1 to TRBJ2-3; weak D call: TRBD1 (6 bases). The CDR3 is made up of 13 amino acids. V dropped 5 bases and J dropped 3 bases, with 12 bases sitting between them. Germline CDR1 is SQVTM and CDR2 is ANQGSEA. The chain's CDR3 is CSVSLGGTDTQYF. In nucleotides, the CDR3 is TGCAGCGTTTCCCTAGGGGGAACAGATACGCAGTATTTT.

This clonotype was recorded at least ten times. Written as DNA, the CDR3 is TGTGCCAGCAGCGGCCGAACTAGGAATGAGCAGTTCTTC. It translates to CASSGRTRNEQFF. The rearrangement links TRBV7-2 to TRBJ2-1, with TRBD2 as a possible D gene (5 bases). Germline V gene data show CDR1 as SGHTA and CDR2 as FQGNSA. The CDR3 is made up of 13 amino acids. The V gene lost 5 bases and the J gene lost 7 bases, with 12 bases spanning the gap.

This clonotype was seen ten or more times. The V gene is TRBV7-3, the J gene TRBJ2-3; 7 bases are shared with TRBD1. The CDR3 loop spans 17 amino acids. The trim removed 5 bases at V and 0 bases at J, leaving 11 bases unmatched. CDR1 and CDR2 from the germline V gene are SGHTA and FQGTGA. This CDR3 is CASSRQGSRTSTDTQYF. The CDR3 nucleotides read TGTGCCAGCAGCCGACAGGGATCGAGAACTAGCACAGATACGCAGTATTTT.

This clonotype was seen at least ten times. Here the CDR3 reads CASSPGTGREPLHF. The CDR3 bases are TGTGCCAGCTCACCTGGGACGGGGAGAGAACCCCTCCACTTT. The rearrangement joins TRBV18 to TRBJ1-6, with a weak D call TRBD1 (5 bases). The ends were cut back, 3 bases at V and 12 bases at J, with 15 bases in the middle. Germline V gene lookup returns CDR1 KGHSH and CDR2 LQKENI. CDR3 length: 14 amino acids.

This clonotype was found many times. The rearrangement links TRBV4-1 to TRBJ2-5; the D is unclear. V was shortened by 4 bases and J by 5 bases, with 17 bases between the two germline ends. CDR1 MGHRA and CDR2 YSYEKL come from the germline V gene. CDR3 length: 15 amino acids. CDR3 DNA: TGCGCCAGCAGCCTGGGGAAGAGCTCCAGGGAGACCCAGTACTTC. It is translated as CASSLGKSSRETQYF.

This clonotype was seen many times. The genes are TRBV3-1 and TRBJ2-2; maybe TRBD2 (5 bases). The CDR3 has 14 residues. V was clipped by 0 bases and J by 4 bases, with 6 bases between them. Germline CDR1 is LGHDT and CDR2 is YNNKEL (reference sequence). The CDR3 region is CASSQERVTGELFF. In DNA form, the CDR3 reads TGTGCCAGCAGCCAAGAGCGGGTCACCGGGGAGCTGTTTTTT.

This clonotype was detected ten times or more. The chain employs TRBV18 and TRBJ2-3, with 9 bases identical to TRBD1. The CDR3 spans 15 residues. The J segment lost 3 bases and the V segment lost 0 bases, leaving 1 base of the junction unmatched. Germline V gene lookup returns CDR1 KGHSH and CDR2 LQKENI. In DNA, the CDR3 is TGTGCCAGCTCACCACCGGGACAGGGAACAGATACGCAGTATTTT. Translation gives CASSPPGQGTDTQYF. Full variable domain (outside the CDR3, taken from reference TRBV18 and TRBJ2-3): NAGVMQNPRHLVRRRGQEARLRCSPMKGHSHVYWYRQLPEEGLKFMVYLQKENIIDESGMPKERFSAEFPKEGPSILRIQQVVRGDSAAYFCASSPPGQGTDTQYFGPGTRLTVL.

Concerning this clonotype itself: A single base separates this from a much larger clone, so it may be a read error. The chain links TRBV28 to TRBJ1-2; D is possibly TRBD1 (5 bases). Germline lookup yields CDR1 MDHEN and CDR2 SYDVKM. Trimming cost V 5 bases and J 8 bases, with 15 bases left between them. The CDR3 sequence is 13 residues long. The CDR3 region has the DNA TGTGCCAGCAGTCGACAGTATGATGGGGGCTACACCTTC. Its translation is CASSRQYDGGYTF.

This clonotype occurred many times. The chain uses TRBV5-1 and TRBJ2-1, with D possibly called TRBD1 or TRBD2 (5 bases each). This CDR3 spans 14 amino acids. Germline V gene lookup returns CDR1 SGHRS and CDR2 YFSETQ. V gave up 3 bases and J gave up 0 bases, with 7 bases separating them. CDR3: CASSSGSSYNEQFF. The CDR3 coding sequence is TGCGCCAGCAGCTCAGGGAGCTCCTACAATGAGCAGTTCTTC.